The sequence of this T cell receptor (beta chain) was determined in a study of blood T cell repertoires in COVID-19. On the study more broadly: T cells, B-cell-depleted T cells, or PBMCs supplied cDNA or gDNA.

The protocol was immunoSEQ multiplex PCR, while the TCRdb copy is restricted to in-frame clones and leaves out a portion. Seen here are approximately 150,000 clones, 70% to 90% observed once, and the top ten hold about 3.7%. Cohort placement rested on clinical history that participants reported themselves. Material for sequencing was PBMCs or T cells enriched from blood (not recorded which). The TCR comes from a woman aged 45-59 years with acute COVID-19.

The CDR3 DNA is TGTGCCAGCAGCCCATGGACTAGCGGGAGGAATGAGCAGTTCTTC. Translation gives CASSPWTSGRNEQFF. This sequence joins TRBV7-9 and TRBJ2-1, with 14 nucleotides matching TRBD2. The CDR3 is 15 residues long. The germline gives CDR1 SEHNR, CDR2 FQNEAQ (reference sequence). J lost 7 bases, V lost 5 bases, and 4 bases had no gene match.